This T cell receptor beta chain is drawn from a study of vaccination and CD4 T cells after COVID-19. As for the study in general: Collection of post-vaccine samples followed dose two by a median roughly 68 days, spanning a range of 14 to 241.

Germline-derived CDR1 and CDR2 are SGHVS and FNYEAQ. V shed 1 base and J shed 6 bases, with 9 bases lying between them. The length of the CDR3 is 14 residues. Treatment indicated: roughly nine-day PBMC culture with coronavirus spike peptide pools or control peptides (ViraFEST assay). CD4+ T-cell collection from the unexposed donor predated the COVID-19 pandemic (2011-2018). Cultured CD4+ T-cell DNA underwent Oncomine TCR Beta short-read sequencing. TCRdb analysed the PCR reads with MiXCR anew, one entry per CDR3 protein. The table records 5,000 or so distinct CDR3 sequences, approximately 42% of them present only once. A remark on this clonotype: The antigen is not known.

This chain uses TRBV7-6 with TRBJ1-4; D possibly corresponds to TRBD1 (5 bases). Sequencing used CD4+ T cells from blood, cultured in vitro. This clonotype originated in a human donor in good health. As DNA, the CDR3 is TGTGCCAGCAGCTTAGGGGGGGTTGATGAAAAACTGTTTTTT. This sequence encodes CASSLGGVDEKLFF.